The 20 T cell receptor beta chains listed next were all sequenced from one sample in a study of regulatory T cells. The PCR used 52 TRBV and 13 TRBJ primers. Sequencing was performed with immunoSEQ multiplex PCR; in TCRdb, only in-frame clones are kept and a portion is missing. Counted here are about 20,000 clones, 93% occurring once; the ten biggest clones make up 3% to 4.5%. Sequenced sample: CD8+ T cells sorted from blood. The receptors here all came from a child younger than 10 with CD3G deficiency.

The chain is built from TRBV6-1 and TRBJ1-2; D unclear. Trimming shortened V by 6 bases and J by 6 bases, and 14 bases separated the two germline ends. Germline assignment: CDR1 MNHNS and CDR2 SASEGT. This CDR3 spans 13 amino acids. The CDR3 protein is CASSRFSADGYTF. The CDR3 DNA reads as TGTGCCAGCAGCCGATTCTCGGCTGATGGCTACACCTTC.

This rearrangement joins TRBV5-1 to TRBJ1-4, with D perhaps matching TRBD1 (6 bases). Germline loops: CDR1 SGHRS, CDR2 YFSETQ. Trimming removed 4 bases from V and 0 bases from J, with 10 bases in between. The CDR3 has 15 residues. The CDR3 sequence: CASSVTGATNEKLFF. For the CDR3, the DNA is TGCGCCAGCAGCGTGACAGGAGCAACTAATGAAAAACTGTTTTTT. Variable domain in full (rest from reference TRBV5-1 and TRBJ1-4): KAGVTQTPRYLIKTRGQQVTLSCSPISGHRSVSWYQQTPGQGLQFLFEYFSETQRNKGNFPGRFSGRQFSNSRSEMNVSTLELGDSALYLCASSVTGATNEKLFFGSGTQLSVL.

The chain's CDR3 is CASRRWDRLDEQFF. The CDR3 DNA reads TGTGCCAGCAGGCGTTGGGACAGGCTCGATGAGCAGTTCTTC. This chain connects TRBV6-6 to TRBJ2-1; 8 bases match TRBD1. The J segment lost 8 bases and the V segment lost 6 bases, leaving 9 bases of the junction unmatched. This CDR3 has 14 residues. Germline loops: CDR1 MNHNY, CDR2 SVGAGI (reference sequence).

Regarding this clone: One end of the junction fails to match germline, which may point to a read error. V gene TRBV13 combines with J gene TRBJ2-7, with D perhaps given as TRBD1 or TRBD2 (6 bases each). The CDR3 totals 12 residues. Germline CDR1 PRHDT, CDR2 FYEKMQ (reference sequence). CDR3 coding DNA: TGTGCCAGCAGCCTAGGGGGGAAGAAGCAGTACTTC. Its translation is CASSLGGKKQYF. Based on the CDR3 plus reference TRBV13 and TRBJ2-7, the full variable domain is AAGVIQSPRHLIKEKRETATLKCYPIPRHDTVYWYQQGPGQDPQFLISFYEKMQSDKGSIPDRFSAQQFSDYHSELNMSSLELGDSALYFCASSLGGKKQYFGPGTRLTVT.

The CDR3 nucleotides are TGTGCCAGCAGTTCAGGGACAGCCAAAAACATTCAGTACTTC. This gives the protein CASSSGTAKNIQYF. The chain joins TRBV28 to TRBJ2-4; the D call may be TRBD1 or TRBD2 (5 bases each). The CDR3 consists of 14 residues. The ends were cut back, 4 bases at V and 0 bases at J, with 7 bases in the middle. CDR1 is MDHEN, CDR2 SYDVKM, per germline.

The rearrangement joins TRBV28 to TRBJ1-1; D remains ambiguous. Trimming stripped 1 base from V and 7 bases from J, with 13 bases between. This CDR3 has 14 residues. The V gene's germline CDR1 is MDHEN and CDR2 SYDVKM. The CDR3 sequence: CASSLLGGSREAFF. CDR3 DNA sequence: TGTGCCAGCAGTTTATTGGGAGGGTCCCGTGAAGCTTTCTTT. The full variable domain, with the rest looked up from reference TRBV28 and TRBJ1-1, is DVKVTQSSRYLVKRTGEKVFLECVQDMDHENMFWYRQDPGLGLRLIYFSYDVKMKEKGDIPEGYSVSREKKERFSLILESASTNQTSMYLCASSLLGGSREAFFGQGTRLTVV.

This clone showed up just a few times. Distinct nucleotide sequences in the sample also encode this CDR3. For the CDR3, the DNA is TGTGCCAGCAGTGAGCTGGACAGGGCCTACGAGCAGTACTTC. Its translation: CASSELDRAYEQYF. The chain recombines TRBV6-1 with TRBJ2-7; 8 bases map to TRBD1. The CDR3 totals 14 residues. CDR1 is MNHNS, CDR2 SASEGT, per germline. The junction had 3 bases not matched to a gene; V was cut back by 3 bases and J by 2 bases.

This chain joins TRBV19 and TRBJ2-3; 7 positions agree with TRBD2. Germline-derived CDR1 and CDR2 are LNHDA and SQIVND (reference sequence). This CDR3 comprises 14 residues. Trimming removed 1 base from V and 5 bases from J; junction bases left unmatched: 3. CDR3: CASSIGASGDTQYF. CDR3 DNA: TGTGCCAGTAGTATAGGAGCTAGCGGAGATACGCAGTATTTT.

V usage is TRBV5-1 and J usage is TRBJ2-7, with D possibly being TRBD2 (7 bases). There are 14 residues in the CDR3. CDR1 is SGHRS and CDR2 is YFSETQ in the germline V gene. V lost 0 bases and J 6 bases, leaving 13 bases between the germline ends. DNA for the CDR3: TGCGCCAGCAGCTTGGGAGGGGGGGCGAGCGAGCAGTACTTC. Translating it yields CASSLGGGASEQYF.

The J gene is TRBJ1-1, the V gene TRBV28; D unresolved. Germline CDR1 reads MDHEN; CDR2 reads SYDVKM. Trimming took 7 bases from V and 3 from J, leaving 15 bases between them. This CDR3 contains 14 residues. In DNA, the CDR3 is TGTGCCAGCAAAGATCCTGGTGGTCACACTGAAGCTTTCTTT. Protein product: CASKDPGGHTEAFF.

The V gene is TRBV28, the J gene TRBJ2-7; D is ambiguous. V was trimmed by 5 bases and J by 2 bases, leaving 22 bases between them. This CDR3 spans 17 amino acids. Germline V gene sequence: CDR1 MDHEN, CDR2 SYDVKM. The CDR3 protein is CASSSPMKRGGTYEQYF. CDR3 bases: TGTGCCAGCAGTAGCCCAATGAAACGAGGCGGAACCTACGAGCAGTACTTC.

The CDR3 coding sequence is TGTGCCAGCAGCTTAGGACACAGGGGTCAGGACACTGAAGCTTTCTTT. Protein sequence: CASSLGHRGQDTEAFF. The chain joins TRBV11-3 to TRBJ1-1; 7 bases match TRBD1. Trimming at V came to 1 base and at J to 3 bases, leaving 8 bases not matched to a gene. Germline CDR1 SGHNT, CDR2 YENEEA. The CDR3 spans 16 residues. Together with reference TRBV11-3 and TRBJ1-1, the CDR3 gives the full variable domain: EAGVVQSPRYKIIEKKQPVAFWCNPISGHNTLYWYLQNLGQGPELLIRYENEEAVDDSQLPKDRFSAERLKGVDSTLKIQPAELGDSAVYLCASSLGHRGQDTEAFFGQGTRLTVV.

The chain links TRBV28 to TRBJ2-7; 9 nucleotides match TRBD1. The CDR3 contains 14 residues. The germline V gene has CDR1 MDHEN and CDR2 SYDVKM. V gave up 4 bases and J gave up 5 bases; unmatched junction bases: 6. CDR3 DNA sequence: TGTGCCAGCAGTTCGACAGGGGGTTCGGACGAGCAGTACTTC. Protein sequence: CASSSTGGSDEQYF.

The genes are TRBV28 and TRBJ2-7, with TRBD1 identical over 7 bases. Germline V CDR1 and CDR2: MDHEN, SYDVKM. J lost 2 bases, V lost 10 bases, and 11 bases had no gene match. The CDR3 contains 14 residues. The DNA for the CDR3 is TGTGCCACCAACCCGACAGGGTCACCCTACGAGCAGTACTTC. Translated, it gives CATNPTGSPYEQYF. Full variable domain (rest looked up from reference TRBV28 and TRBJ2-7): DVKVTQSSRYLVKRTGEKVFLECVQDMDHENMFWYRQDPGLGLRLIYFSYDVKMKEKGDIPEGYSVSREKKERFSLILESASTNQTSMYLCATNPTGSPYEQYFGPGTRLTVT.

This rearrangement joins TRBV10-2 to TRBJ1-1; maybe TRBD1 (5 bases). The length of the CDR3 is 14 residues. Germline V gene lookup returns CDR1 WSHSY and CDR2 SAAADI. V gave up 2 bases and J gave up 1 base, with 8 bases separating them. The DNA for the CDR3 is TGCGCCAGCAGTGAGACAGGAGGGAACACTGAAGCTTTCTTT. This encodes CASSETGGNTEAFF.

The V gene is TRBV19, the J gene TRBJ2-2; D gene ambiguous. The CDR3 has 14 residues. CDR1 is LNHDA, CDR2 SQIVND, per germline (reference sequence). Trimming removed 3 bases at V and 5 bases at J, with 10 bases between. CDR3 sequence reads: CASSILHSTGELFF. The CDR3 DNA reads TGTGCCAGTAGTATCCTTCACTCAACCGGGGAGCTGTTTTTT.

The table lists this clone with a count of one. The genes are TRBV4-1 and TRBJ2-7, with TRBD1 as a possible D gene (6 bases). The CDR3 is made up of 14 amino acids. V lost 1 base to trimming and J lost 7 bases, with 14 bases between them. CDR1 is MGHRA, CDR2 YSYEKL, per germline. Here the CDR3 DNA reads TGCGCCAGCAGCCAAGCCCAGGGGCGAGGGGAGCAGTACTTC. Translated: CASSQAQGRGEQYF.

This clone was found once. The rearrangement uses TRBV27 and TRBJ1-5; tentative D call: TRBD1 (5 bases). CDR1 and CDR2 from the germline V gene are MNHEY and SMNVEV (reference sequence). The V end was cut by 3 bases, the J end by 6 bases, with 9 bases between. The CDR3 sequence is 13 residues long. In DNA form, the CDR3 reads TGTGCCAGCAGTTTCGGTAGGGGTCAGCCCCAGCATTTT. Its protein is CASSFGRGQPQHF.

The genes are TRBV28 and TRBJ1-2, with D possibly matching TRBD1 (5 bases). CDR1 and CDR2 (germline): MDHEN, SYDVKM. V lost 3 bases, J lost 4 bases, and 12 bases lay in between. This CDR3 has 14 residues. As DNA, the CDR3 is TGTGCCAGCAGTTTCTCCGGGACCCTCTATGGCTACACCTTC. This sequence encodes CASSFSGTLYGYTF.

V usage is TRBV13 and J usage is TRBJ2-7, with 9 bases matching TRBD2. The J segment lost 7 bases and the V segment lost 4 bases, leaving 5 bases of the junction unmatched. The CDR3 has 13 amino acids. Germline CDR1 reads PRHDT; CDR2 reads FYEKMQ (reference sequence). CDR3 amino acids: CASSSAAGGEQYF. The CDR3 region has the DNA TGTGCCAGCAGCTCCGCGGCGGGAGGGGAGCAGTACTTC.